This T cell receptor (beta chain) is drawn from a study of regulatory T cells in long-lasting Graves disease. This clonotype came up many times. Germline V gives CDR1 SGHTA, CDR2 FQGTGA. CDR3 length: 14 amino acids. With 0 bases removed from V and 7 bases from J, the gap between germline ends came to 10 bases. The time point here: newly diagnosed GD, antithyroid drugs for less than 3 months. Scientists built the TCR library using RNA that was extracted from PBMCs. Combining iRepertoire HTBI primers with Arm-PCR of CDR3 regions, the authors built TCR beta libraries. TCRdb ran MiXCR on the multiplex PCR reads and lists one entry per CDR3 protein. Of 360,000 or so distinct CDR3 sequences in the sample, roughly 17% were seen once. The same data also went into a second study, on T cells in Graves' hyperthyroidism and ophthalmopathy.

V is TRBV7-3 and J is TRBJ2-1; perhaps TRBD1 as D (6 bases). The sequence derives from a man aged 35-49 years with Graves disease. Specimen: peripheral blood mononuclear cells (PBMCs), collected at new diagnosis, from a patient treated with antithyroid drugs. The CDR3: CASSLTAGVNEQFF. The CDR3 region has the DNA TGTGCCAGCAGCTTAACCGCAGGGGTGAATGAGCAGTTCTTC.